A single sample is the source of the 25 T cell receptor beta chains below, sequenced in a study of PD-L1 blockade in urothelial cancer. Produced via immunoSEQ multiplex PCR; TCRdb's table is partial and in-frame only. The repertoire holds 57,000 or so clones, with approximately 80% as singletons. The material sequenced was PBMCs, taken around atezolizumab (anti-PD-L1) treatment. Receptors originate from an older man with urothelial cancer.

The rearrangement joins TRBV6-1 to TRBJ2-1; 11 bases are shared with TRBD1. Germline CDR1 and CDR2: MNHNS and SASEGT. The length of the CDR3 is 16 residues. V shed 0 bases, J shed 7 bases, and the junction held 5 bases outside the gene matches. The CDR3 loop reads CASSEASGQGGNEQFF. The DNA for the CDR3 is TGTGCCAGCAGTGAAGCATCGGGACAGGGGGGGAATGAGCAGTTCTTC.

The chain is built from TRBV7-8 and TRBJ2-7; D possibly corresponds to TRBD1 (6 bases). This CDR3 is 14 amino acids long. V was cut by 1 base and J by 5 bases, with 12 bases left in between. Germline assignment: CDR1 SGHVS and CDR2 FQNEAQ. CDR3 sequence: CASSLGQGLHEQYF. Here the CDR3 DNA reads TGTGCCAGCAGCTTAGGGCAGGGGCTCCACGAGCAGTACTTC.

This chain links TRBV29-1 with TRBJ1-1; D uncertain. Germline-derived CDR1 and CDR2 are SQVTM and ANQGSEA. This CDR3 region has 14 residues. V was pared by 6 bases and J by 0 bases, with 14 bases between. CDR3 protein: CSVRQRTLNTEAFF. Written as DNA, the CDR3 is TGCAGCGTAAGGCAGCGCACCTTGAACACTGAAGCTTTCTTT.

The V and J genes are TRBV7-6 and TRBJ2-5; D perhaps matches TRBD1 (6 bases). Germline values: CDR1 SGHVS, CDR2 FNYEAQ. V was cut by 5 bases and J by 5 bases, with 15 bases left in between. The CDR3 has 14 amino acids. The CDR3 sequence is CASSLRDNGETQYF. The DNA for the CDR3 is TGTGCCAGCAGCCTCCGGGACAACGGGGAGACCCAGTACTTC.

The chain recombines TRBV11-3 with TRBJ2-1; 7 bases line up with TRBD2. J was trimmed by 6 bases and V by 4 bases; bases with no gene match: 12. This CDR3 has 16 residues. The germline CDR1 and CDR2 sequences are SGHNT and YENEEA. This CDR3 reads CASSSRLAGGINEQFF. The CDR3 nucleotides are TGTGCCAGCAGCTCCCGACTAGCTGGGGGAATCAATGAGCAGTTCTTC.

This clone appeared a few times. J is TRBJ2-5 and V is TRBV5-1; tentatively, D is TRBD1 (6 bases). This CDR3 is 14 amino acids long. In germline, CDR1 is SGHRS, CDR2 YFSETQ. V dropped 1 base and J dropped 3 bases, with 10 bases sitting between them. CDR3 residues: CASSLTGREETQYF. The CDR3 DNA follows: TGCGCCAGCAGCTTGACAGGGCGGGAAGAGACCCAGTACTTC. Combining the CDR3 with reference TRBV5-1 and TRBJ2-5 gives the whole variable domain KAGVTQTPRYLIKTRGQQVTLSCSPISGHRSVSWYQQTPGQGLQFLFEYFSETQRNKGNFPGRFSGRQFSNSRSEMNVSTLELGDSALYLCASSLTGREETQYFGPGTRLLVL.

CDR3 protein: CAWTPGVGGFNEQFF. The CDR3 DNA reads as TGTGCCTGGACACCCGGGGTGGGAGGTTTTAATGAGCAGTTCTTC. This sequence joins TRBV30 and TRBJ2-1; possible D gene TRBD2, 6 bases. V lost 4 bases, J lost 7 bases, and 20 bases lay in between. Germline V gene sequence: CDR1 GTSNPN, CDR2 SVGIG (reference sequence). The CDR3 has 15 amino acids.

This clone was seen once. V usage is TRBV29-1 and J usage is TRBJ2-4; TRBD1 aligns across 7 bases. J lost 3 bases, V lost 7 bases, and 12 bases had no gene match. This CDR3 comprises 15 residues. CDR1 is SQVTM, CDR2 ANQGSEA, per germline. This CDR3 reads CSAGYRGSGKNIQYF. The CDR3, as DNA: TGCAGCGCTGGGTACAGGGGCAGCGGCAAAAACATTCAGTACTTC.

The gene calls are TRBV7-2 and TRBJ2-7; 10 bases match TRBD2. The CDR3 loop spans 13 amino acids. V trimming: 5 bases; J trimming: 6 bases; junction bases outside the gene matches: 4. CDR1 and CDR2 from the germline V gene are SGHTA and FQGNSA. CDR3 nucleotides: TGTGCCAGCAGCCCGATAGCGGGGGGCGAGCAGTACTTC. Residues: CASSPIAGGEQYF.

As for this clone: Just one base apart from a much larger clone, this may be a read error. The V call is TRBV5-4, the J call TRBJ1-1, with 7 bases matching TRBD1. CDR1 and CDR2 (germline): SGHNT, YYREEE (reference sequence). J was trimmed by 9 bases and V by 2 bases; bases with no gene match: 16. The CDR3 length is 16 residues. The CDR3: CASSLDIGTAPAQAFF. CDR3 coding DNA: TGTGCCAGCAGCTTAGACATCGGGACAGCCCCAGCGCAAGCTTTCTTT.

The chain links TRBV6-5 to TRBJ1-1; the match to TRBD1 covers 7 bases. This CDR3 has 12 amino acids. V gave up 5 bases and J gave up 7 bases; unmatched junction bases: 4. Germline CDR1 MNHEY, CDR2 SVGAGI. CDR3 sequence (DNA): TGTGCCAGCAGTCACCGGGACAGTGAAGCTTTCTTT. Protein product: CASSHRDSEAFF.

The rearrangement uses TRBV6-5 and TRBJ2-1, with 9 bases that match TRBD2. This CDR3 is built from 15 residues. Germline lookup yields CDR1 MNHEY and CDR2 SVGAGI. Losses at the gene ends were 5 bases for V and 6 bases for J; bases not matched to a gene: 8. CDR3 nucleotides: TGTGCCAGCAGTGCCCTAGCGGGAAATCTCAATGAGCAGTTCTTC. Its protein product is CASSALAGNLNEQFF.

The chain couples TRBV2 to TRBJ2-7; perhaps TRBD2 as D (6 bases). Trimming removed 5 bases at V and 3 bases at J, with 17 bases between. This CDR3 region has 15 residues. Per germline, CDR1 SNHLY and CDR2 FYNNEI. The CDR3 DNA reads TGTGCCAGCAGTTCGAAGGGGTGGCGGGACTACGAGCAGTACTTC. Translated: CASSSKGWRDYEQYF.

V usage is TRBV2 and J usage is TRBJ2-7; 7 bases are a match to TRBD2. This CDR3 is 15 amino acids long. V gave up 5 bases and J gave up 0 bases; unmatched junction bases: 7. Germline CDR1 SNHLY, CDR2 FYNNEI. The CDR3 nucleotides read TGTGCCAGCAGTAGGGAGGGTTCGAGCTCCTACGAGCAGTACTTC. This gives the protein CASSREGSSSYEQYF.

This chain joins TRBV28 and TRBJ2-1; TRBD2 matches 7 bases. After removal of 3 bases from V and 1 base from J, the junction contained 9 bases not matched to a gene. The CDR3 loop spans 17 amino acids. Germline V gene data show CDR1 as MDHEN and CDR2 as SYDVKM. In DNA form, the CDR3 reads TGTGCCAGCAGTTTTACCGTGGGAGGGAGATCCTACAATGAGCAGTTCTTC. Its protein product is CASSFTVGGRSYNEQFF.

The chain joins TRBV28 to TRBJ1-5, with D tentatively TRBD1 (6 bases). The V end was cut by 3 bases, the J end by 7 bases, with 13 bases between. Germline-derived CDR1 and CDR2 are MDHEN and SYDVKM. The CDR3 covers 14 residues. CDR3 in amino acids: CASSFSRGSQPQHF. In nucleotides, the CDR3 is TGTGCCAGCAGTTTTTCCAGGGGTTCACAGCCCCAGCATTTT.

This clone is a singleton in its sample. A read error may produce the germline difference seen at one junction end. Different DNA sequences within this sample yield the same CDR3. This rearrangement joins TRBV18 to TRBJ2-7, with 9 nucleotides matching TRBD1. Germline V gene sequence: CDR1 KGHSH, CDR2 LQKENI. The CDR3 is 14 residues long. The CDR3 DNA reads as TGTGCCAGCTCTAGGGACAGGGACGACTACGAGCAGTATTTC. Translation: CASSRDRDDYEQYF.

Only one count was recorded for this clone. The rearrangement uses TRBV28 and TRBJ1-4, with TRBD1 matching 10 bases. CDR1 and CDR2 (germline): MDHEN, SYDVKM. Trimming removed 6 bases from V and 8 bases from J; junction bases left unmatched: 9. The CDR3 extends over 15 amino acids. CDR3 sequence: CASSPWDRGGEKLFF. The DNA for the CDR3 is TGTGCCAGCAGCCCATGGGACAGGGGAGGGGAAAAACTGTTTTTT. The complete variable domain, with remaining parts taken from reference TRBV28 and TRBJ1-4, reads DVKVTQSSRYLVKRTGEKVFLECVQDMDHENMFWYRQDPGLGLRLIYFSYDVKMKEKGDIPEGYSVSREKKERFSLILESASTNQTSMYLCASSPWDRGGEKLFFGSGTQLSVL.

The V gene is TRBV5-1, the J gene TRBJ2-5, with D possibly matching TRBD1 (6 bases). The CDR3 spans 13 residues. Germline V CDR1 and CDR2: SGHRS, YFSETQ. The germline V and J ends were trimmed by 4 bases and 0 bases, with 7 bases remaining between them. CDR3 nucleotides: TGCGCCAGCAGCACAGGGTACCAAGAGACCCAGTACTTC. It codes for CASSTGYQETQYF.

The V call is TRBV30, the J call TRBJ1-2, with D possibly matching TRBD1 (6 bases). Trimming removed 2 bases at V and 0 bases at J, with 10 bases between. Germline V gene sequence: CDR1 GTSNPN, CDR2 SVGIG (reference sequence). This CDR3 has 14 amino acids. CDR3 nucleotides: TGTGCCTGGAGTCAGTACAGGGCTAACTATGGCTACACCTTC. Translated, it gives CAWSQYRANYGYTF.

The chain uses TRBV5-6 and TRBJ1-2, with 10 bases matching TRBD1. The CDR3 contains 16 residues. Germline V gene data show CDR1 as SGHDT and CDR2 as YYEEEE. With V trimmed by 4 bases and J by 7 bases, 13 bases remained unmatched. The CDR3 sequence: CASSTPTGQGITGYTF. The CDR3 DNA is TGTGCCAGCAGCACCCCGACGGGACAGGGGATTACTGGCTACACCTTC.

This chain connects TRBV9 to TRBJ2-1, with 10 bases identical to TRBD2. The CDR3 length is 15 residues. The germline V gene has CDR1 SGDLS and CDR2 YYNGEE. V lost 4 bases to trimming and J lost 4 bases; unmatched junction nucleotides: 5. CDR3 in amino acids: CASSWTSGSYNEQFF. CDR3 sequence (DNA): TGTGCCAGCAGCTGGACTAGCGGAAGTTACAATGAGCAGTTCTTC.

This sequence joins TRBV28 and TRBJ1-2, with 8 nucleotides matching TRBD1. The length of the CDR3 is 16 residues. Germline-derived CDR1 and CDR2 are MDHEN and SYDVKM. The V segment lost 5 bases and the J segment 1 base; nucleotides outside the gene matches: 9. CDR3 in DNA: TGTGCCAGCAGTCCCCCGAGAGGACAGGGTAACTATGGCTACACCTTC. Protein: CASSPPRGQGNYGYTF.

The chain couples TRBV11-2 to TRBJ2-5; weak D call: TRBD1 (5 bases). Trimming pared 3 bases from V and 2 bases from J, leaving 13 bases between. Germline V CDR1 and CDR2: SGHAT, FQNNGV. The CDR3 loop spans 15 amino acids. The CDR3: CASSFVTVVQETQYF. The CDR3, as DNA: TGTGCCAGCAGCTTCGTGACAGTTGTGCAAGAGACCCAGTACTTC.

The chain couples TRBV11-1 to TRBJ1-1; possible D gene TRBD1, 5 bases. CDR1 is SGHAT, CDR2 FQDESV, per germline (reference sequence). The V end lost 4 bases, the J end lost 0 bases, and 18 bases lay between the germline ends. The CDR3 has 17 residues. The CDR3 loop reads CASSSGGAGRMNTEAFF. The CDR3 nucleotides are TGTGCCAGCAGCTCGGGTGGGGCAGGGCGTATGAACACTGAAGCTTTCTTT.